The 8 T cell receptor beta chains below were found in one sample sequenced in a study of Ad26.COV2.S vaccination and SARS-CoV-2 variants. Sequencing used immunoSEQ multiplex PCR; TCRdb keeps in-frame clones, though not all of them. The data contain hundreds of thousands of clones, 83% of them singletons. The sample's treatment: approximately 18 received Ad26.COV2.S at low or high dose, single or two shots; 5 received placebo; per-sample allocation not given. The samples were gathered on day 63 after the first injection of vaccine or placebo. The sequenced sample was peripheral blood, obtained in a trial of Ad26.COV2.S vaccine versus placebo. The receptor source for this set is a person between 18 and 65 years old who received the Ad26.COV2.S COVID-19 vaccine or a placebo.

The chain uses TRBV21-1 and TRBJ2-2; the D call TRBD2 from the table was never checked on the DNA. TRBV21-1 counts as a pseudogene. This CDR3 contains 22 residues. The CDR3, as DNA: TGTGCCAGCAGCAAAGAAGGAGAAGGGACACTAGCGGGAGTGCGGAACACCGGGGAGCTGTTTTTT. Protein: CASSKEGEGTLAGVRNTGELFF.

V is TRBV3-1 (or the pseudogene TRBV3-2) and J is TRBJ2-5, with D perhaps TRBD2 (5 bases). The CDR3 runs to 15 residues. Germline CDR1 and CDR2: LGHDT and YNNKEL (reference sequence). V lost 1 base and J lost 1, with 10 bases in between. The CDR3 region has the DNA TGTGCCAGCAGCCAAGTTTACCGGGGCCAAGAGACCCAGTACTTC. Protein sequence: CASSQVYRGQETQYF.

This clone was picked up many times. The chain carries TRBV7-9 and TRBJ1-4; possibly TRBD1 for D (5 bases). The CDR3 is made up of 12 amino acids. In germline, CDR1 is SEHNR, CDR2 FQNEAQ (reference sequence). The ends were cut back, 5 bases at V and 12 bases at J, with 13 bases in the middle. The CDR3 sequence: CASSLQGWELFF. CDR3 DNA sequence: TGTGCCAGCAGCCTTCAGGGTTGGGAACTGTTTTTT.

The chain links TRBV6-5 to TRBJ2-6; D remains unclear. The CDR3 consists of 16 residues. With 2 bases removed from V and 0 bases from J, the gap between germline ends came to 8 bases. Germline V lookup: CDR1 MNHEY, CDR2 SVGAGI. As DNA, the CDR3 is TGTGCCAGCAGTTACGACTCCTCCTCTGGGGCCAACGTCCTGACTTTC. As protein: CASSYDSSSGANVLTF.

This clone appeared a few times. CDR3 protein: CASSQELSSLGGYTF. DNA for the CDR3: TGTGCCAGCAGCCAAGAATTAAGCAGCTTGGGAGGCTACACCTTC. V gene TRBV3-1 (or the pseudogene TRBV3-2) combines with J gene TRBJ1-2; no clear D. The CDR3 covers 15 residues. Germline V gives CDR1 LGHDT, CDR2 YNNKEL (reference sequence). V lost 0 bases and J 8 bases, leaving 16 bases between the germline ends.

This rearrangement joins TRBV20-1 to TRBJ2-1; D is perhaps TRBD1 (5 bases). The CDR3 has 11 residues. V was trimmed by 0 bases and J by 10 bases, leaving 7 bases between them. Germline V CDR1 and CDR2: DFQATT, SNEGSKA (reference sequence). The CDR3, as DNA: TGCAGTGCTAGAGATAGGGGAGAGCAGTTCTTC. Protein product: CSARDRGEQFF.

This chain connects TRBV5-1 to TRBJ1-2; D is possibly TRBD1 (6 bases). The CDR3 loop spans 15 amino acids. Germline CDR1 reads SGHRS; CDR2 reads YFSETQ. Trimming took off 4 bases at V and 2 bases at J, with 15 bases between the two ends. The CDR3, as DNA: TGCGCCAGCAGCCCAGGGGTCCCTAGGAACTATGGCTACACCTTC. Amino acid sequence: CASSPGVPRNYGYTF.

CDR3 in amino acids: CASSPQTRETSGNTIYF. The CDR3 DNA reads TGTGCCAGCAGCCCGCAGACCAGGGAGACCTCTGGAAACACCATATATTTT. V gene TRBV7-6 combines with J gene TRBJ1-3; TRBD1 is a possible D gene (5 bases). Trimming removed 5 bases at V and 0 bases at J, with 17 bases between. The CDR3 has 17 residues. Per germline, CDR1 SGHVS and CDR2 FNYEAQ.